This T cell receptor (beta chain) was recovered during a study of blood T cells in healthy people across ages. V shed 8 bases and J 8 bases; nucleotides not matched to a gene: 15. CDR1 and CDR2 (germline): MGHDK, SYGVNS. This CDR3 is 17 amino acids long. Next came a second PCR, run for about 7 to 12 cycles, which used a sample-barcoded 5' primer along with a J-beta primer mix. TCRdb itself ran the 5' RACE reads through MiXCR, one entry per CDR3 protein. The sample holds about 1.8 million distinct CDR3 sequences; 49% are singletons and the top ten take around 2.1%. The source is a woman aged 40 to 50 in good health. The V call is TRBV25-1, the J call TRBJ1-6, with 10 bases that match TRBD1. Input material: blood. CDR3 DNA sequence: TGTGCCAGCGCCGGGACAGGGGCCGGTACGGTTGATTCACCCCTCCACTTT. Amino acid sequence: CASAGTGAGTVDSPLHF.